The 14 T cell receptor beta chains reported below all come from one sample, sequenced in a study of cytomegalovirus exposure and HLA in healthy donors (dated by TCRdb to about 2017). Library prep was done by the immunoSEQ multiplex PCR assay. As stored in TCRdb, this immuneACCESS dataset retains in-frame rearrangements with V and J assigned. A fraction of the clones does not appear; measured against another copy, unresolved V genes explain less than half of the discrepancy, and the remainder lacks a known reason. The sample table shows around 45,000 clones, and about 93% are seen once. The ten biggest clones cover approximately 5.4% of the sample. Sequenced: PBMCs. The receptor set was obtained from a man in his late teens or twenties in good health and CMV-seronegative.

The rearrangement links TRBV27 to TRBJ1-5; D uncertain. V lost 6 bases to trimming and J lost 7 bases, with 16 bases between them. Germline-derived CDR1 and CDR2 are MNHEY and SMNVEV (reference sequence). This CDR3 region has 14 residues. CDR3 region: CASRLAGKSQPQHF. In nucleotides, the CDR3 is TGTGCCAGCAGATTGGCGGGGAAAAGCCAGCCCCAGCATTTT.

This chain joins TRBV9 and TRBJ2-2; D may be TRBD2 (5 bases). The CDR3 loop spans 14 amino acids. Germline CDR1 SGDLS, CDR2 YYNGEE. V was shortened by 6 bases and J by 8 bases, with 17 bases between the two germline ends. CDR3 in amino acids: CASTSSPTGGELFF. In nucleotides, the CDR3 is TGTGCCAGCACTTCTTCCCCCACGGGAGGGGAGCTGTTTTTT.

V gene TRBV19 combines with J gene TRBJ2-3; D is perhaps TRBD2 (6 bases). Germline loops: CDR1 LNHDA, CDR2 SQIVND (reference sequence). CDR3 length: 16 residues. Trimming shortened V by 5 bases and J by 4 bases, and 19 bases separated the two germline ends. CDR3 loop: CASSATSRIVPDTQYF. The CDR3 region has the DNA TGTGCCAGTAGTGCAACTAGCCGGATCGTTCCAGATACGCAGTATTTT.

V usage is TRBV2 and J usage is TRBJ1-1; 9 positions agree with TRBD1. The ends lost 5 bases at V and 5 bases at J; junction bases unmatched: 9. Germline V gives CDR1 SNHLY, CDR2 FYNNEI. There are 15 residues in the CDR3. The CDR3 loop reads CASSPRTGAGTEAFF. Here the CDR3 DNA reads TGTGCCAGCAGTCCGAGGACAGGGGCGGGGACTGAAGCTTTCTTT. The variable domain in full, with the rest retrieved from reference TRBV2 and TRBJ1-1, is EPEVTQTPSHQVTQMGQEVILRCVPISNHLYFYWYRQILGQKVEFLVSFYNNEISEKSEIFDDQFSVERPDGSNFTLKIRSTKLEDSAMYFCASSPRTGAGTEAFFGQGTRLTVV.

The rearrangement joins TRBV19 to TRBJ1-1; the match to TRBD1 covers 7 bases. CDR1 is LNHDA, CDR2 SQIVND, per germline (reference sequence). The CDR3 consists of 17 residues. Unmatched junction bases numbered 10, after V lost 3 bases and J lost 0 bases. The CDR3, as DNA: TGTGCCAGTAGTATTTGGGACAGCGGATTAATGAACACTGAAGCTTTCTTT. This gives the protein CASSIWDSGLMNTEAFF.

The chain joins TRBV6-5 to TRBJ1-3, with 7 bases aligning to TRBD1. With V trimmed by 2 bases and J by 5 bases, 3 bases remained unmatched. CDR3 length: 14 amino acids. The V gene's germline CDR1 is MNHEY and CDR2 SVGAGI. The CDR3 protein is CASSYGQARNTIYF. The CDR3 DNA sequence: TGTGCCAGCAGTTACGGACAGGCACGAAACACCATATATTTT.

V gene TRBV19 combines with J gene TRBJ1-5; 9 nucleotides line up with TRBD1. V shed 2 bases, J shed 3 bases, and the junction held 8 bases outside the gene matches. The CDR3 sequence is 17 residues long. Germline CDR1 LNHDA, CDR2 SQIVND (reference sequence). The CDR3 spells CASSILPGTGNNQPQHF. The CDR3 nucleotides are TGTGCCAGTAGTATATTACCCGGGACAGGGAACAATCAGCCCCAGCATTTT.

The CDR3 DNA is TGTGCCAGCTCCGGGGGGAGTTTCTACGAGCAGTACTTC. Translating it yields CASSGGSFYEQYF. The rearrangement uses TRBV6-6 and TRBJ2-7; TRBD2 matches 7 bases. The CDR3 length is 13 residues. With V trimmed by 8 bases and J by 3 bases, 7 bases remained unmatched. The germline V gene has CDR1 MNHNY and CDR2 SVGAGI (reference sequence).

This clone was picked up a small number of times. This rearrangement joins TRBV6-6 to TRBJ2-3, with a weak D call TRBD2 (6 bases). Germline CDR1 MNHNY, CDR2 SVGAGI (reference sequence). The V and J ends lost 5 bases and 0 bases respectively, with 9 bases between them. This CDR3 is 14 amino acids long. The CDR3 nucleotides are TGTGCCAGCAGTCCCCGGGAGAGCACAGATACGCAGTATTTT. As protein: CASSPRESTDTQYF.

In this sample, this clone turned up once. The chain combines TRBV7-2 with TRBJ2-7, with 16 bases that match TRBD2. Germline CDR1 SGHTA, CDR2 FQGNSA. The CDR3 runs to 18 residues. The V and J ends lost 0 bases and 6 bases, in that order; junction bases with no gene match: 8. CDR3 nucleotides: TGTGCCAGCAGCTTAGCGTTAGGGACTAGCGGGAGGGCCTCCGAGCAGTACTTC. Its translation is CASSLALGTSGRASEQYF.

J is TRBJ2-1 and V is TRBV6-1, with 9 positions matching TRBD2. The CDR3 is 12 residues long. Germline V gives CDR1 MNHNS, CDR2 SASEGT. The trim removed 5 bases at V and 16 bases at J, leaving 9 bases unmatched. The CDR3 nucleotides are TGTGCCAGCAGTTATGGATTAGCGGGGGCCTTCTTC. It yields the protein CASSYGLAGAFF.

This clone was counted a single time. The rearrangement uses TRBV6-5 and TRBJ2-7; 11 bases match TRBD1. Germline loops: CDR1 MNHEY, CDR2 SVGAGI. The trim removed 5 bases at V and 2 bases at J, leaving 2 bases unmatched. The CDR3 contains 14 residues. The DNA of the CDR3 is TGTGCCAGCAGTACGGGACAGGGGGCCTACGAGCAGTACTTC. Translated, it gives CASSTGQGAYEQYF.

The genes are TRBV6-1 and TRBJ1-5; no clear D. The V end was cut by 7 bases, the J end by 3 bases, with 10 bases between. Germline V gene lookup returns CDR1 MNHNS and CDR2 SASEGT. This CDR3 has 13 amino acids. DNA for the CDR3: TGTGCCAGCACTCCGGGTTTCAATCAGCCCCAGCATTTT. Translating it yields CASTPGFNQPQHF.

This clone has more than one count but fewer than ten. This sequence joins TRBV9 and TRBJ2-1; 7 bases agree with TRBD2. Per the germline V gene, CDR1 is SGDLS and CDR2 is YYNGEE. The trim removed 3 bases at V and 0 bases at J, leaving 6 bases unmatched. This CDR3 has 16 residues. CDR3 residues: CASSGPSGGSYNEQFF. The DNA for the CDR3 is TGTGCCAGCAGCGGTCCTAGCGGAGGCTCCTACAATGAGCAGTTCTTC.